This T cell receptor beta chain was captured by sequencing in a study of cytomegalovirus exposure and HLA in healthy donors. Study at large: Prior work identified 120 million or so unique TCR beta sequences in around 170 million T cells.

This clone has a handful of counts. The antigen is unknown. The PCR made use of 60 Vbeta and 13 Jbeta primers. Sequencing used immunoSEQ multiplex PCR; TCRdb keeps in-frame clones, though not all of them. The top ten clones hold roughly 5.9% of a sample with more than 95,000 clones, roughly four fifths of them seen once. General study results and limits: Associated with HLA alleles at 0.05 false discovery rate in a later analysis were about 17,000 TCR beta sequences. An apparent linkage of common viral pathogens to several of the most significant clusters emerged in a later analysis.

The V gene end was trimmed by 10 bases and the J gene end by 4 bases; junction bases not matched to a gene: 7. This CDR3 comprises 13 residues. CDR1 and CDR2 from the germline V gene are MNHNY and SVGAGI (reference sequence). This chain links TRBV6-6 with TRBJ2-4; 7 positions agree with TRBD1. The clonotype originates from a woman aged 40 to 55 in good health and CMV-seronegative. The sequenced sample was PBMCs. The CDR3 is CAIRTDRKNIQYF. In DNA, the CDR3 is TGTGCCATCCGGACGGACAGGAAAAACATTCAGTACTTC.